These 22 T cell receptor beta chains were all obtained from the same sample, sequenced in a study of Graves' ophthalmopathy and Graves' hyperthyroidism. CDR3 regions of TCR beta were amplified from RNA transcripts. Second-round multiplex PCR came after first-round RT-PCR with HTBI primers. TCRdb reprocessed the multiplex PCR reads via MiXCR and lists one record per CDR3 protein. The sample records 200,000 to 250,000 distinct CDR3 sequences, 25% to 30% being singletons. Specimen: peripheral blood. The source is a man aged 50 to 60 with Graves' ophthalmopathy.

At least ten counts were recorded for this clonotype. The chain links TRBV6-1 to TRBJ2-2, with TRBD2 matching over 7 bases. This CDR3 is 14 amino acids long. Looked up from germline, CDR1 is MNHNS and CDR2 is SASEGT. Losses at the gene ends were 4 bases for V and 8 bases for J; bases not matched to a gene: 7. This chain's CDR3 is CASSASSGPGELFF. DNA of the CDR3: TGTGCCAGCAGTGCTTCTAGCGGACCGGGGGAGCTGTTTTTT.

This clonotype was observed at least ten times. The gene calls are TRBV6-5 and TRBJ1-3; 7 nucleotides agree with TRBD1. CDR1 is MNHEY, CDR2 SVGAGI, per germline. Trimming at V came to 0 bases and at J to 4 bases, leaving 3 bases not matched to a gene. The CDR3 totals 15 residues. CDR3 in amino acids: CASSYSPTGGNTIYF. In nucleotides, the CDR3 is TGTGCCAGCAGTTACTCCCCGACAGGGGGAAACACCATATATTTT.

Ten or more counts support this clonotype. The chain employs TRBV6-6 and TRBJ1-1; D unresolved. V gave up 8 bases and J gave up 4 bases, with 14 bases separating them. CDR3 length equals 13 residues. Looked up from germline, CDR1 is MNHNY and CDR2 is SVGAGI (reference sequence). The CDR3 region has the DNA TGTGCCAGCCGCTCGATTCAGATCACTGAAGCTTTCTTT. This codes for CASRSIQITEAFF.

The sample holds many counts of this clonotype. This chain connects TRBV29-1 to TRBJ2-5; 9 nucleotides line up with TRBD1. The CDR3 runs 13 residues. Germline CDR1 is SQVTM and CDR2 is ANQGSEA. Unmatched junction bases numbered 5, after V lost 6 bases and J lost 3 bases. This CDR3 reads CSVSTGGEETQYF. CDR3 nucleotides: TGCAGCGTATCGACAGGGGGAGAAGAGACCCAGTACTTC. The full variable domain, in which reference TRBV29-1 and TRBJ2-5 provide the parts outside the CDR3, is SAVISQKPSRDICQRGTSLTIQCQVDSQVTMMFWYRQQPGQSLTLIATANQGSEATYESGFVIDKFPISRPNLTFSTLTVSNMSPEDSSIYLCSVSTGGEETQYFGPGTRLLVL.

This clonotype was seen at least ten times. This chain connects TRBV10-2 to TRBJ2-7, with D hard to call. V was pared by 5 bases and J by 0 bases, with 11 bases between. The CDR3 extends over 14 amino acids. Germline CDR1 is WSHSY and CDR2 is SAAADI. The CDR3 nucleotides read TGCGCCAGCAGTATAGGTTCCGGCTCCTACGAGCAGTACTTC. Its translation is CASSIGSGSYEQYF.

V and J are TRBV6-1 and TRBJ1-2; no reliable D call. There are 17 residues in the CDR3. The germline V gene has CDR1 MNHNS and CDR2 SASEGT. V was shortened by 2 bases and J by 8 bases, with 24 bases between the two germline ends. The CDR3 region is CASSERAGAFSLGGYTF. CDR3 bases: TGTGCCAGCAGTGAACGGGCAGGAGCCTTTTCTCTAGGGGGCTACACCTTC.

This clonotype was detected many times. The rearrangement uses TRBV3-1 and TRBJ1-1; the match to TRBD1 covers 8 bases. Per the germline V gene, CDR1 is LGHDT and CDR2 is YNNKEL (reference sequence). After removal of 2 bases from V and 1 base from J, the junction contained 0 bases not matched to a gene. This CDR3 has 14 residues. The CDR3, as DNA: TGTGCCAGCAGCCAAACAGGGGGGAACACTGAAGCTTTCTTT. Residues: CASSQTGGNTEAFF.

CDR3 bases: TGTGCCATCAGAACCATGGTGGACTATGGCTACACCTTC. Its protein is CAIRTMVDYGYTF. The V call is TRBV10-3, the J call TRBJ1-2; no firm D call. The CDR3 runs 13 residues. Germline V gene sequence: CDR1 ENHRY, CDR2 SYGVKD. Trimming removed 6 bases at V and 3 bases at J, with 11 bases between.

The J gene is TRBJ2-7, the V gene TRBV28, with 12 positions matching TRBD1. Germline V gene sequence: CDR1 MDHEN, CDR2 SYDVKM. This CDR3 is built from 16 residues. The junction had 8 bases not matched to a gene; V was cut back by 4 bases and J by 4 bases. The CDR3 DNA reads TGTGCCAGCAGTTCTCCGGGACAGGGGGCATGGTACGAGCAGTACTTC. It specifies CASSSPGQGAWYEQYF.

This clonotype was counted at least ten times. The chain recombines TRBV4-1 with TRBJ2-5, with no clear D. In germline, CDR1 is MGHRA, CDR2 YSYEKL. The CDR3 has 14 amino acids. V lost 4 bases to trimming and J lost 5 bases, with 14 bases between them. CDR3: CASSRRRGRETQYF. The CDR3 nucleotides read TGCGCCAGCAGCCGAAGACGTGGTCGGGAGACCCAGTACTTC.

There are many counts of this clonotype. The CDR3 DNA reads as TGTGCCAGCAGTTACGCCGAGGGACAGGGCTACGAGCAGTACTTC. Encoded protein: CASSYAEGQGYEQYF. The chain uses TRBV6-5 and TRBJ2-7, with TRBD1 matching over 9 bases. CDR3 length: 15 residues. J lost 3 bases, V lost 2 bases, and 5 bases had no gene match. Germline V gives CDR1 MNHEY, CDR2 SVGAGI.

This chain links TRBV20-1 with TRBJ2-5; 12 bases align to TRBD2. The J segment lost 4 bases and the V segment lost 5 bases, leaving 5 bases of the junction unmatched. This CDR3 spans 14 amino acids. The germline V gene has CDR1 DFQATT and CDR2 SNEGSKA (reference sequence). CDR3: CSASSGRALETQYF. Written as DNA, the CDR3 is TGCAGTGCTTCTAGCGGGAGGGCCTTAGAGACCCAGTACTTC.

This clonotype was recorded at least ten times. The chain uses TRBV20-1 and TRBJ2-1; D not resolved. This CDR3 has 13 residues. Germline V gives CDR1 DFQATT, CDR2 SNEGSKA (reference sequence). V lost 0 bases and J 4 bases, leaving 7 bases between the germline ends. The CDR3 DNA follows: TGCAGTGCTAGAGATCCACCTTACAATGAGCAGTTCTTC. This codes for CSARDPPYNEQFF.

The chain recombines TRBV19 with TRBJ1-6; perhaps TRBD1 as D (5 bases). The CDR3 is 15 residues long. V dropped 6 bases and J dropped 7 bases, with 16 bases sitting between them. Germline V gene sequence: CDR1 LNHDA, CDR2 SQIVND (reference sequence). CDR3 nucleotide sequence: TGTGCCAGTAGCAGAAGAGAGGGGATGAATTCACCCCTCCACTTT. Translating it yields CASSRREGMNSPLHF.

At least ten counts were recorded for this clonotype. The CDR3 protein is CASSPDRGRTEAFF. DNA for the CDR3: TGCGCCAGCAGCCCGGACAGGGGGAGGACTGAAGCTTTCTTT. The V gene is TRBV5-1, the J gene TRBJ1-1, with TRBD1 matching over 10 bases. CDR3 length equals 14 residues. After removal of 4 bases from V and 5 bases from J, the junction contained 5 bases not matched to a gene. CDR1 is SGHRS and CDR2 is YFSETQ in the germline V gene.

This clonotype occurred many times. The chain carries TRBV28 and TRBJ2-7, with TRBD1 matching 10 bases. Germline V gene sequence: CDR1 MDHEN, CDR2 SYDVKM. The CDR3 length is 15 residues. Trimming cost V 3 bases and J 2 bases; bases outside gene matches: 4. CDR3 sequence: CASSLGDRGTYEQYF. In DNA form, the CDR3 reads TGTGCCAGCAGTTTGGGGGACAGGGGAACCTACGAGCAGTACTTC.

The chain couples TRBV12-3 or TRBV12-4 to TRBJ1-2; maybe TRBD1 (6 bases). CDR3 size: 13 residues. V was clipped by 11 bases and J by 1 base, with 14 bases between them. The CDR3 DNA reads TGTGCCTCCAGGGGCAGGAATAACTATGGCTACACCTTC. Its protein is CASRGRNNYGYTF.

This clonotype was recorded many times. The CDR3 sequence: CASDEANTGELFF. The DNA for the CDR3 is TGTGCCAGTGATGAGGCGAACACCGGGGAGCTGTTTTTT. This chain links TRBV19 with TRBJ2-2; D unclear. The germline V and J ends were trimmed by 8 bases and 0 bases, with 7 bases remaining between them. This CDR3 has 13 amino acids. Germline loops: CDR1 LNHDA, CDR2 SQIVND (reference sequence).

This clonotype has ten or more counts. The chain is built from TRBV12-3 or TRBV12-4 and TRBJ1-1; D gene uncertain. Deletions cut 4 bases from V and 3 bases from J, with 9 bases between. CDR3 length equals 13 residues. Here the CDR3 reads CASSSEGYTEAFF. The CDR3 DNA reads TGTGCCAGCAGTTCAGAAGGGTACACTGAAGCTTTCTTT.

This clonotype showed up many times. The chain links TRBV5-5 to TRBJ2-7, with 9 bases that match TRBD2. Germline V gene lookup returns CDR1 SGHKS and CDR2 YYEKEE (reference sequence). The CDR3 runs to 14 residues. V dropped 1 base and J dropped 3; count of bases not matched to a gene: 2. The CDR3 loop is CASSLSSGDYEQYF. CDR3 coding DNA: TGTGCCAGCAGCTTGTCTAGCGGGGACTACGAGCAGTACTTC. Supplemented by reference TRBV5-5 and TRBJ2-7, the full variable domain reads DAGVTQSPTHLIKTRGQQVTLRCSPISGHKSVSWYQQVLGQGPQFIFQYYEKEERGRGNFPDRFSARQFPNYSSELNVNALLLGDSALYLCASSLSSGDYEQYFGPGTRLTVT.

This clonotype was detected ten times or more. The chain has TRBV28 and TRBJ1-1, with 8 bases fitting TRBD1. CDR1 and CDR2 from the germline V gene are MDHEN and SYDVKM. CDR3 length equals 18 residues. V dropped 1 base and J dropped 0; count of bases not matched to a gene: 10. CDR3 DNA sequence: TGTGCCAGCAGTTTATCGACGACAGGGGTGGGAATGAACACTGAAGCTTTCTTT. It is translated as CASSLSTTGVGMNTEAFF.

This clonotype was recorded many times. CDR3 sequence reads: CASSPTGAGETQYF. CDR3 DNA: TGTGCCAGCAGTCCGACAGGGGCGGGAGAGACCCAGTACTTC. The V gene is TRBV12-3 or TRBV12-4, the J gene TRBJ2-5, with TRBD1 matching 8 bases. The V gene end was trimmed by 5 bases and the J gene end by 4 bases; junction bases not matched to a gene: 6. The CDR3 extends over 14 amino acids.